One TCR beta chain is described in this entry. In the study's own analysis: Using reference gene primer amplification, nucleated cell counts were estimated. Profiling relied on immunoSEQ multiplex PCR, and the TCRdb table lists in-frame clones only, not all of them. The V and J calls and clone size were taken over from that table, and D and trimming were inferred from the DNA. This sample has just over 350,000 clones, with about 88% found just once. V shed 5 bases and J shed 7 bases, with 24 bases lying between them. The CDR3 is made up of 16 amino acids. Germline V gene sequence: CDR1 MDHEN, CDR2 SYDVKM. The data are from a study of blood T cell repertoires in COVID-19. Study-wide background: Sources were T cells, B-cell-depleted T cells, or PBMCs; the material itself was cDNA or gDNA.

The study counted Cohort 3 donors as recovered given two negative PCRs, clearance, or symptom resolution. The rearrangement uses TRBV28 and TRBJ2-7; a possible D gene is TRBD1 (8 bases). The clonotype originates from a woman aged 25 to 39 who had recovered from COVID-19. The sample taken for sequencing was PBMCs or T cells enriched from blood (not recorded which). This CDR3 is CASSTGGGRPLWEQYF. Written as DNA, the CDR3 is TGTGCCAGCAGTACAGGGGGGGGCCGGCCTTTATGGGAGCAGTACTTC. Full variable domain (rest looked up from reference TRBV28 and TRBJ2-7): DVKVTQSSRYLVKRTGEKVFLECVQDMDHENMFWYRQDPGLGLRLIYFSYDVKMKEKGDIPEGYSVSREKKERFSLILESASTNQTSMYLCASSTGGGRPLWEQYFGPGTRLTVT.